The sample holds many counts of the clone carrying this T cell receptor (beta chain). The antigen is unknown. Germline CDR1 reads MNHEY; CDR2 reads SVGAGI. This CDR3 spans 14 amino acids. The ends were cut back, 2 bases at V and 3 bases at J, with 11 bases in the middle. This record comes from a study of T cells after yellow fever vaccination. TCRdb used MiXCR to reprocess the 5' RACE reads, holding one entry per CDR3 protein. The table lists 620,000 or so distinct CDR3 sequences, roughly an eighth of them singletons, with about 16% in the top ten. Study findings and constraints: Once the booster was given, most primary-vaccination clones reappeared, at about 96% for CD4 and over 75% for CD8. Although most clonotypes did not, a small share appeared in both CD4 and CD8 compartments.

This chain joins TRBV6-5 and TRBJ2-7, with D perhaps TRBD1 (5 bases). Source: PBMCs, taken on the day of the yellow fever booster vaccination. The sequence was collected from a man aged 30 to 39 who received the YFV17D yellow fever vaccine. As DNA, the CDR3 is TGTGCCAGCAGTTACCAGTGGCAGGGCTACGAGCAGTACTTC. Its protein product is CASSYQWQGYEQYF.